Here is one T cell receptor (beta chain) with its context. This clonotype was counted a few times. It lacks a known antigen. No qualities accompany the bases; no much larger clone lies one base away. The receptor library was made with 5' RACE. Sequencing was carried out with an Illumina HiSeq 2500. The second PCR ran for about 6 to 11 cycles and used a J-beta primer mix along with a sample-barcoded 5' primer. A unique molecular identifier was introduced onto each TCR beta cDNA molecule by a template-switch 5' adaptor carrying 12 random nucleotides. Each sample yielded at least 3 million CDR3-containing paired-end reads. The Mint cDNA synthesis kit, primed by a TRBC-specific oligonucleotide, was used to synthesize first-strand cDNA from all RNA. Following uracil-DNA glycosylase treatment, all cDNA underwent a first 18-cycle PCR with the universal primers M1SS and BC2_uni_R. In the paper's pipeline: For normalization, 1 million high-quality reads, each with a distinct molecular identifier, were randomly selected from each sample. Reads with shared molecular identifiers were discarded instead of being binned into consensus sequences. MiTCR, set to a Q25 quality threshold and the strictest error-elimination algorithm, was used for CDR3 identification, clonotype clustering and error correction. Lower-bound total TCR beta diversity was estimated with a nonparametric unseen species model using Euler transformation. The raw public data were reprocessed by TCRdb itself: fastp quality trimming at Q25, MiXCR clonotype calling, in-frame beta chains only. Every entry covers one CDR3 protein and lists the most common genes and DNA from its rows. These V and J calls derive from TCRdb rather than the authors' analysis. Within this sample are about 680,000 distinct CDR3 sequences, with 45% to 50% of them counted one time only. Of the sample, roughly 31% is held by the ten largest clones.

The donors were 40 or so Caucasian individuals from Russia, aged 6 to 90 years, who were systemically healthy. About 9.1 milliliters of peripheral blood were collected from each donor into EDTA-treated Vacutainer tubes. PBMCs were isolated by Ficoll-Paque density-gradient centrifugation, with at least 6.5 million obtained per sample. Trizol reagent was used to extract total RNA from the PBMCs, yielding at least 6 micrograms per sample. For every donor, flow cytometry on a PBMC aliquot measured the percentage of naive CD45RAhigh/CD27high T cells. This specimen comes from a study of blood T cells in healthy people across ages (dated by TCRdb to the mid-2010s). Looking at the study overall: In model experiments, roughly one uniquely barcoded TCR beta cDNA molecule per two T cells was captured by template switching. The study measured age-related changes in TCR beta repertoire diversity using deep sequencing normalized with unique cDNA molecular identifiers. Two additional independent replicas of 1 million unique cDNA reads from the same blood draw were analyzed for two donors (one aged 18 to 30 and one aged 80 or older). To avoid experimental bias, donors of different ages were randomly spread across the sequencing lanes. Four age groups were formed from the donors: young (average approximately 16 years), middle-aged (more than 35), aged (about 68) and long-lived (roughly 88). Points the paper makes about the study in general: Observed TCR beta diversity per million T cells fell roughly linearly with age, and a significant reduction was already apparent by age around 40. Estimates of total diversity from one million sequenced T cells were regarded as lower bounds and underestimates. Since profiling was done on bulk unsorted PBMCs, naive and antigen-experienced compartments could not be conclusively compared. Because the CMV infection status of the donors was unknown, age-related changes in expanded clonotypes may potentially have been confounded. The long-lived group showed more naive CD4+ T cells, fewer expanded clones and increased TCR diversity than the aged group, suggesting age selection. The percentage of naive T cells measured by flow cytometry correlated strongly with observed TCR beta diversity.

The germline V gene supplies CDR1 LGHNA and CDR2 YNFKEQ. V was cut back by 3 bases and J by 6 bases, leaving a gap of 12 bases between them. Taken from cysteine to phenylalanine, the CDR3 has 14 residues. This entry keeps only the CDR3 DNA: 42 bases, framed from base 1. This sequence was found in a woman in her sixties or seventies in good health. The sequence joins TRBV4-2 to TRBJ2-1, with the D gene not confidently named. The sample comprised blood. The nucleotides are TGTGCCAGCAGCCATATAGAAGGCGGCAATGAGCAGTTCTTC. It codes for CASSHIEGGNEQFF.